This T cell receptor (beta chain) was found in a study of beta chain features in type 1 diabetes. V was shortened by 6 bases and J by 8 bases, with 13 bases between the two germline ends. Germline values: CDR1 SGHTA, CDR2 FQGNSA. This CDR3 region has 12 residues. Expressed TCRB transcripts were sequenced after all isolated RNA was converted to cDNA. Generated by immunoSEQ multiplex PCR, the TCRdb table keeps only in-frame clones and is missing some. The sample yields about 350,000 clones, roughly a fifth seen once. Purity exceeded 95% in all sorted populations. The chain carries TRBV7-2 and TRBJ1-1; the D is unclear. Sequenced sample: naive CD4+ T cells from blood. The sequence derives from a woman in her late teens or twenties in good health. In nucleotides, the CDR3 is TGTGCCAGCAGTCCAATCGGGATCGAAGCTTTCTTT. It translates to CASSPIGIEAFF. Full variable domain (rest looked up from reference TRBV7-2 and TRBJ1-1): GAGVSQSPSNKVTEKGKDVELRCDPISGHTALYWYRQSLGQGLEFLIYFQGNSAPDKSGLPSDRFSAERTGGSVSTLTIQRTQQEDSAVYLCASSPIGIEAFFGQGTRLTVV.